Following are 9 T cell receptor beta chains from one sample sequenced in a study of molecular identifiers for immune sequencing clone quantification. TCRdb redid the calling of the PCR reads with MiXCR, one entry per CDR3 protein. The data show over 550,000 distinct CDR3 sequences, about 25% seen once. The sample taken for sequencing was naive CD8+ T cells from blood, with Jurkat cell RNA spiked in. Subset here: FACS-sorted CD8+CD4-CCR7+CD45RA+ naive T cells. Receptor source: a human donor in good health. Some libraries in this study had Jurkat cell RNA spiked in.

The chain combines TRBV6-5 with TRBJ2-3; D not resolved. Germline CDR1 MNHEY, CDR2 SVGAGI. V lost 4 bases and J 3 bases, leaving 11 bases between the germline ends. CDR3 length: 14 residues. The CDR3 loop is CASSCSGQTDTQYF. The CDR3 nucleotides are TGTGCCAGCAGTTGCTCGGGCCAGACAGATACGCAGTATTTT.

This clonotype has a count of ten or more. The chain recombines TRBV2 with TRBJ2-7; 14 bases fit TRBD2. The CDR3 has 17 amino acids. From germline, CDR1 is SNHLY and CDR2 FYNNEI. The J segment lost 5 bases and the V segment lost 5 bases, leaving 11 bases of the junction unmatched. The CDR3 protein is CASSRPGLAGVFHEQYF. The DNA of the CDR3 is TGTGCCAGCAGTCGCCCGGGACTAGCGGGAGTATTCCACGAGCAGTACTTC.

This clonotype was found a few times. The genes are TRBV27 and TRBJ2-7; D is tentatively TRBD1 or TRBD2 (5 bases each). This CDR3 comprises 17 residues. V was shortened by 7 bases and J by 2 bases, with 24 bases between the two germline ends. Germline CDR1 is MNHEY and CDR2 is SMNVEV (reference sequence). For the CDR3, the DNA is TGTGCCAGCAATTCGCTTAAAAAATGGGACGGAACCTACGAGCAGTACTTC. Its translation is CASNSLKKWDGTYEQYF.

This clonotype was recorded a few times. The V and J genes are TRBV7-9 and TRBJ1-3; D remains ambiguous. The CDR3 covers 14 residues. The V end lost 3 bases, the J end lost 0 bases, and 6 bases lay between the germline ends. Germline V gene data show CDR1 as SEHNR and CDR2 as FQNEAQ (reference sequence). The CDR3 DNA reads TGTGCCAGCAGCTTCGGGCCCTCTGGAAACACCATATATTTT. This sequence encodes CASSFGPSGNTIYF.

In this sample, this clonotype turned up a few times. The chain has TRBV12-3 or TRBV12-4 and TRBJ2-1, with TRBD1 matching over 7 bases. V shed 3 bases and J 5 bases; nucleotides not matched to a gene: 4. The CDR3 loop spans 14 amino acids. CDR3 nucleotides: TGTGCCAGCAGTTTTCTCACAGGGGACAATGAGCAGTTCTTC. It translates to CASSFLTGDNEQFF.

The J gene is TRBJ2-7, the V gene TRBV10-3; 11 nucleotides agree with TRBD2. The CDR3 consists of 16 residues. Losses at the gene ends were 2 bases for V and 0 bases for J; bases not matched to a gene: 3. Germline lookup yields CDR1 ENHRY and CDR2 SYGVKD. This chain's CDR3 is CAISEVSGRDSYEQYF. CDR3 coding DNA: TGTGCCATCAGTGAGGTTAGCGGGAGGGACTCCTACGAGCAGTACTTC.

As concerns this clonotype: Without the conserved terminal phenylalanine or tryptophan, this CDR3 likely stems from a read error. The rearrangement joins TRBV6-1 to TRBJ2-7; 11 nucleotides line up with TRBD1. With V trimmed by 7 bases and J by 4 bases, 9 bases remained unmatched. CDR1 MNHNS and CDR2 SASEGT come from the germline V gene. This CDR3 comprises 15 residues. The CDR3 region has the DNA TGTGCCAGCACTTTCAGCCGGGACAGGGGGTACGAGCAGTACTCC. Translating it yields CASTFSRDRGYEQYS.

The genes are TRBV5-6 and TRBJ2-7, with D perhaps assigned TRBD1 or TRBD2 (5 bases each). Germline lookup yields CDR1 SGHDT and CDR2 YYEEEE. This CDR3 contains 14 residues. The V gene lost 4 bases and the J gene lost 2 bases, with 13 bases spanning the gap. The CDR3 is CASSRAGTAYEQYF. CDR3 sequence (DNA): TGTGCCAGCAGCAGAGCCGGGACCGCCTACGAGCAGTACTTC.

As concerns this clonotype: A much larger clonotype is one base distant, so this may be a read error. The rearrangement uses TRBV7-9 and TRBJ2-7; 9 nucleotides align to TRBD2. V was clipped by 5 bases and J by 0 bases; unmatched bases: 14. This CDR3 contains 18 residues. Germline CDR1 is SEHNR and CDR2 is FQNEAQ (reference sequence). The CDR3 region has the DNA TGTGCCAGCAGCGGGCCTGGGTCTAGCGGGACCTACTCCTACGAGCAGTACTTC. Translation gives CASSGPGSSGTYSYEQYF. Variable domain in full (rest from reference TRBV7-9 and TRBJ2-7): DTGVSQNPRHKITKRGQNVTFRCDPISEHNRLYWYRQTLGQGPEFLTYFQNEAQLEKSRLLSDRFSAERPKGSFSTLEIQRTEQGDSAMYLCASSGPGSSGTYSYEQYFGPGTRLTVT.